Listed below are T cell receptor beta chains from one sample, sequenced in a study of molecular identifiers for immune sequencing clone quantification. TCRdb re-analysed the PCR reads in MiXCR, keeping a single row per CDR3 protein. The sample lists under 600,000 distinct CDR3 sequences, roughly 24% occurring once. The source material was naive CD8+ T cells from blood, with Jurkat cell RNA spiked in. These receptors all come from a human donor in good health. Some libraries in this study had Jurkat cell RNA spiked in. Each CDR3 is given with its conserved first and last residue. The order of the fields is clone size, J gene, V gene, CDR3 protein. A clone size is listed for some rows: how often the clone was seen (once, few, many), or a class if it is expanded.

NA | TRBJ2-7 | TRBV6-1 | CASSGGNSYEQYF
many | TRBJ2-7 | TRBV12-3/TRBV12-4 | CASSFAPGSSYEQYF
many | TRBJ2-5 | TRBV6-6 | CASSAGTSGSAETQYF
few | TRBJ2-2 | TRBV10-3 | CAISESTWELFF
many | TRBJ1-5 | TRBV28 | CASRDREYQPQHF
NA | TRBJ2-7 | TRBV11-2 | CASGSLPVTLSSYEQYF
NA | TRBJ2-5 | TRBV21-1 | CASSKTRWRAYQETQYF
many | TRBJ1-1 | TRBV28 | CASSLVGPSEAFF
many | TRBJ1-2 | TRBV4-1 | CASSQALIYGYTF
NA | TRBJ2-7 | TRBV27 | CASSLAVALGEQYF
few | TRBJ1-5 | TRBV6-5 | CASSYGDNQPQHF
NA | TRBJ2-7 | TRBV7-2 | CASSSVTTGVEQYF
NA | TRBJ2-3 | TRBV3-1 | CASSQPSGLTDTQNF
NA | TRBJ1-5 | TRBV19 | CASSSWVLNPPPHF
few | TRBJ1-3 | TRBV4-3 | CASSQDLPWSGNTIYF
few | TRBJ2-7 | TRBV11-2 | CASSSPPAGSYEQYF
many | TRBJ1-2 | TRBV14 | CASSQTTASGYTF
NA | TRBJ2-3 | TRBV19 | CASRTGTSGGGDLGTDTQYF
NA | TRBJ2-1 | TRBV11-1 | CASSLMGNAYNEQFF
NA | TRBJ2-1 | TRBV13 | CASSLDPQGIYNEQFF
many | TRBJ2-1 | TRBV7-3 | CASSASGNPLNEQFF
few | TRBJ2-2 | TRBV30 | CAWSSDPGELFF
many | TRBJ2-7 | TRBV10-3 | CAISDLAGYYEQYF
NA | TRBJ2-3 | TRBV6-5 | CASSRLGPYTDTQYF
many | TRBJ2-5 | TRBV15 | CATSIGRGDQETQYF
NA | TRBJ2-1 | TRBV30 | CAAAPGLAGNEQFF
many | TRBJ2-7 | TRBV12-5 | CASGLVGAVTFYEQYF
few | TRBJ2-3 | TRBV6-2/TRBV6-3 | CASSSRTSGDTDTQYF
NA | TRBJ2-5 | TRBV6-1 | CASRVAASQETQYF
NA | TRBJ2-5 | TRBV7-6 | CASRPPTGALLETQYF
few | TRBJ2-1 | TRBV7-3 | CASSLIKASGLDEQFF
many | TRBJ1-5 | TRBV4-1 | CASSQGTFNQPQHF
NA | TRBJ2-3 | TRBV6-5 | CARSPLGSDTQYF
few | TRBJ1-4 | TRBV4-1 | CASSPQRGEWNEKLFF
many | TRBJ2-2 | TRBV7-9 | CASSLGFGNTGELFF
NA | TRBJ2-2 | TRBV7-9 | CASSPRTPRDGELFF
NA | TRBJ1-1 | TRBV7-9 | CASSRGSMNTEAFF
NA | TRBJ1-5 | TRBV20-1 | CSARDPDINRPQHF
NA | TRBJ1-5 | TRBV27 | CASKPLSGTAISNQLQHF
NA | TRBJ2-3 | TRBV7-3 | CASSGTAGGRDTQYF
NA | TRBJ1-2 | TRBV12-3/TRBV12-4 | CASSDTAYGYTF
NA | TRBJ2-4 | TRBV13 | CASSPTELAENIQYF
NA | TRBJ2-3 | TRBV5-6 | CASSLGLAGRVTDTQYF
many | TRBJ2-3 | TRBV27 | CASSFVPASGVTDTQYF
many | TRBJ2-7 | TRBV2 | CASSEGGTGGTYF
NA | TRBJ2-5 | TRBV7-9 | CASSSVQGLFKETQYF
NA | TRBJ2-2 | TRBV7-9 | CASSLPWNTGELFF
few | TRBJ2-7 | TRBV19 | CASSIGTRGTYEQYF
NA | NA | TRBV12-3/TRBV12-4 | CASCPRYSNQPQYF
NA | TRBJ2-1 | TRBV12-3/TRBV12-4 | CASSPSTGAYNEQFF
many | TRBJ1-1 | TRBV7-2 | CASSSRTVWSIEAFF
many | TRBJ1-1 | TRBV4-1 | CASSQEGQGSWEAFF
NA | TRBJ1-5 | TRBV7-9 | CASRDSSGGPNQPQHF
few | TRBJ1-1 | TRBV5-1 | CASKGDQDTEAFF
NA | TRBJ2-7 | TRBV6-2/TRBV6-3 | CASRHTRDGPYEQYF
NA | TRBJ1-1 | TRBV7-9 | CASSLDAQNTEAFF
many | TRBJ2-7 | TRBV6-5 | CASSYGAGSRDEQYF